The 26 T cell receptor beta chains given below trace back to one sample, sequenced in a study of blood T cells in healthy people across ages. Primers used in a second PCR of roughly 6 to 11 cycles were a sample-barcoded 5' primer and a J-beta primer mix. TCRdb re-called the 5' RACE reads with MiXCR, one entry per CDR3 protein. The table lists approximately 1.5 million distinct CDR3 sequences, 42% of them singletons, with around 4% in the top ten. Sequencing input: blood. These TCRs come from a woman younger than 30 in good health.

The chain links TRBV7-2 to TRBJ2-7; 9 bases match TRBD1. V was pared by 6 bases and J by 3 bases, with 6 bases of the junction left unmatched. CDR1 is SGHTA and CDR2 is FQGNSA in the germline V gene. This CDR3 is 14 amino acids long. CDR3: CASSATGGFYEQYF. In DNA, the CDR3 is TGTGCCAGCAGTGCGACAGGGGGATTCTACGAGCAGTACTTC.

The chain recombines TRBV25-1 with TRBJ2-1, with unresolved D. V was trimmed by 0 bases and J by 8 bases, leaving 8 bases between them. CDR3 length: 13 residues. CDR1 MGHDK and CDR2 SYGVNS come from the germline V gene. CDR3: CASSEYGVDEQFF. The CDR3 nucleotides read TGTGCCAGCAGTGAATACGGCGTTGATGAGCAGTTCTTC.

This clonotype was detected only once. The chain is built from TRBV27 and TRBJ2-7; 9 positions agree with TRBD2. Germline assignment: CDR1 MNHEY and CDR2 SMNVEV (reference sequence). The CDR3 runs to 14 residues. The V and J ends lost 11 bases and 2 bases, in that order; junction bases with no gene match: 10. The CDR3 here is CARLSSGRTYEQYF. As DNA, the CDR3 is TGTGCCCGCTTAAGCAGCGGGAGGACCTACGAGCAGTACTTC.

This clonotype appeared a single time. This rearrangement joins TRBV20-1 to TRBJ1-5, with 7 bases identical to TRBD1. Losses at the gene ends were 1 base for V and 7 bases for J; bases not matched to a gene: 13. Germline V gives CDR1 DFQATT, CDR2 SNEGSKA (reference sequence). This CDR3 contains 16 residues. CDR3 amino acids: CSARVPLTGLNQPQHF. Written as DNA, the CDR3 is TGCAGTGCTAGAGTTCCATTGACAGGGTTGAACCAGCCCCAGCATTTT.

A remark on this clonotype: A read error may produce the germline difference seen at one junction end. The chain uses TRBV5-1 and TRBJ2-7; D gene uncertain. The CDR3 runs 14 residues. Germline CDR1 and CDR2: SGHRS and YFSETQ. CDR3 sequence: CACSLSRSSYEQYF. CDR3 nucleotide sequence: TGCGCCTGCAGCTTGAGTCGGAGCTCCTACGAGCAGTACTTC. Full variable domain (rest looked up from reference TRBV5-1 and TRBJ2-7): KAGVTQTPRYLIKTRGQQVTLSCSPISGHRSVSWYQQTPGQGLQFLFEYFSETQRNKGNFPGRFSGRQFSNSRSEMNVSTLELGDSALYLCACSLSRSSYEQYFGPGTRLTVT.

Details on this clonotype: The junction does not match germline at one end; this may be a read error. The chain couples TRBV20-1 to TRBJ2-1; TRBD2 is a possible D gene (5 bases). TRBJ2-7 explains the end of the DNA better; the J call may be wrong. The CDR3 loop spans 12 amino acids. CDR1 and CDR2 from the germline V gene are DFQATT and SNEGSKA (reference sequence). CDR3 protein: CSPRGIRNEQYF. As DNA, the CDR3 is TGCAGTCCTAGAGGGATTAGAAATGAGCAGTACTTC.

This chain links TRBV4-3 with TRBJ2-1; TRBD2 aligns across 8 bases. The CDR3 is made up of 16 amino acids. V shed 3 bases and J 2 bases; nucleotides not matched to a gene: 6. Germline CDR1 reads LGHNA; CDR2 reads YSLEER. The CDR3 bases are TGCGCCAGCAGCCAGGGTCGCGGGGGGACCTACAATGAGCAGTTCTTC. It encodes CASSQGRGGTYNEQFF.

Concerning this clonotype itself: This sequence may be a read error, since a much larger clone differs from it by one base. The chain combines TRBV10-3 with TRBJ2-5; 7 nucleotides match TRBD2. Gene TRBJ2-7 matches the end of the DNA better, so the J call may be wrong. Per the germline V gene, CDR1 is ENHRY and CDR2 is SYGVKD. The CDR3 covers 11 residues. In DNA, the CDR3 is TGTGCCAGCAGTGGGGGGGACGAGCAGTACTTC. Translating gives CASSGGDEQYF.

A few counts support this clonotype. CDR3: CASSLTGSKNIQYF. The CDR3 DNA sequence: TGTGCCAGCAGCTTAACCGGGTCCAAAAACATTCAGTACTTC. The chain carries TRBV7-2 and TRBJ2-4; D unresolved. This CDR3 is 14 amino acids long. Germline V lookup: CDR1 SGHTA, CDR2 FQGNSA. Trimming shortened V by 2 bases and J by 2 bases, and 7 bases separated the two germline ends.

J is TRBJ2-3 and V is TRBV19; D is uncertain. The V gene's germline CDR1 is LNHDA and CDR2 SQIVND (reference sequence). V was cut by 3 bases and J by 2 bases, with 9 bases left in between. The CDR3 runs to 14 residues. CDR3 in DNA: TGTGCCAGTAGTATGCGTCAGATCACAGATACGCAGTATTTT. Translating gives CASSMRQITDTQYF.

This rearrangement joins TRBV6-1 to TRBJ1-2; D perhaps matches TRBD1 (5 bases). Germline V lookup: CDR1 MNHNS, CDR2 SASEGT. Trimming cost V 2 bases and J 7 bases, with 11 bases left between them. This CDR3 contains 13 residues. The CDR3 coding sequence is TGTGCCAGCAGTGAACTAGGGGCAGGTGGCTACACCTTC. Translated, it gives CASSELGAGGYTF.

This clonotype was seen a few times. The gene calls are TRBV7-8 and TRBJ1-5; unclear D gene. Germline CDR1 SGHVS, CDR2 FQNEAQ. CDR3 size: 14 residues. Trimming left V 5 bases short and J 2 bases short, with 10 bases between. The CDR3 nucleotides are TGTGCCAGCAGCGTGGGTCTCGGCAATCAGCCCCAGCATTTT. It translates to CASSVGLGNQPQHF.

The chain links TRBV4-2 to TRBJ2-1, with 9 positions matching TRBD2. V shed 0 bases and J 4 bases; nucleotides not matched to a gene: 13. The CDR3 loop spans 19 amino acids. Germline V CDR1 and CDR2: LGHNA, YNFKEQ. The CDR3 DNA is TGTGCCAGCAGCCAAGAATCGGCGGGTAGCGGGAGTATTTACAATGAGCAGTTCTTC. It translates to CASSQESAGSGSIYNEQFF.

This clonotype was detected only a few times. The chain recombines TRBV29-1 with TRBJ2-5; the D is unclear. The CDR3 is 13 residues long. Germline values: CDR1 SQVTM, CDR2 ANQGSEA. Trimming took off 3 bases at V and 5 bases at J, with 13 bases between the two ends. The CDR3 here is CSVDVPPAETQYF. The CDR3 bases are TGCAGCGTTGACGTCCCCCCAGCGGAGACCCAGTACTTC.

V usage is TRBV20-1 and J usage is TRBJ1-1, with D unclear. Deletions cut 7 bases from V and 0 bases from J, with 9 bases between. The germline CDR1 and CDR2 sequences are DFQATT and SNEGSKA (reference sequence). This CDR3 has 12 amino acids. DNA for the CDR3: TGCAGTGGGGTGGCAATGAACACTGAAGCTTTCTTT. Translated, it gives CSGVAMNTEAFF.

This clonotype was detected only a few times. CDR3 DNA: TGTGCCAGCAGTGAATCTCTCGGGGGCTCACCCCTCCACTTT. Its translation: CASSESLGGSPLHF. The chain carries TRBV25-1 and TRBJ1-6; tentative D call: TRBD1 (6 bases). V was pared by 1 base and J by 10 bases, with 11 bases between. CDR3 size: 14 residues. In germline, CDR1 is MGHDK, CDR2 SYGVNS.

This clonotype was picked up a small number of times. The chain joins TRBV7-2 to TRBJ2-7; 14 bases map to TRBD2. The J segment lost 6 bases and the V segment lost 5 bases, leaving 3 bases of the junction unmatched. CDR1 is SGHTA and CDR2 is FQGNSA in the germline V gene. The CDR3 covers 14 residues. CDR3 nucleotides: TGTGCCAGCAGCCAGACTAGCGGGAGGGGCGAGCAGTACTTC. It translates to CASSQTSGRGEQYF. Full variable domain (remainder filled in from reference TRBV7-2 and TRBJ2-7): GAGVSQSPSNKVTEKGKDVELRCDPISGHTALYWYRQSLGQGLEFLIYFQGNSAPDKSGLPSDRFSAERTGGSVSTLTIQRTQQEDSAVYLCASSQTSGRGEQYFGPGTRLTVT.

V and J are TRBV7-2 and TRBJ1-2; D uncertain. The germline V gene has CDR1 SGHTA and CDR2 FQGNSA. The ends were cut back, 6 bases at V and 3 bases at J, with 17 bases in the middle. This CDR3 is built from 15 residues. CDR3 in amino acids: CASSTQADAYYGYTF. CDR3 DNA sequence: TGTGCCAGCAGTACCCAGGCTGATGCTTACTATGGCTACACCTTC. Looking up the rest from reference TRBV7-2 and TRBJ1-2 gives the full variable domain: GAGVSQSPSNKVTEKGKDVELRCDPISGHTALYWYRQSLGQGLEFLIYFQGNSAPDKSGLPSDRFSAERTGGSVSTLTIQRTQQEDSAVYLCASSTQADAYYGYTFGSGTRLTVV.

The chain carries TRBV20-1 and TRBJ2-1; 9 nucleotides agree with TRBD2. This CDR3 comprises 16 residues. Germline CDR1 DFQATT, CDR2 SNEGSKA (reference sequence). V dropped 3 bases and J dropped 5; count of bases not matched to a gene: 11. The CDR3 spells CSASLMTTSGNNEQFF. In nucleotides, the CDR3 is TGCAGTGCTAGTCTTATGACGACTAGCGGTAACAATGAGCAGTTCTTC.

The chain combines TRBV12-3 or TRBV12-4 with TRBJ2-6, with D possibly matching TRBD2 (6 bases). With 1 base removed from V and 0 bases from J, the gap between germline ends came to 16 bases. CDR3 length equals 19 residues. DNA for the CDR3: TGTGCCAGCAGTTTAGACGGGCGGGGTAGGATCTCTGGGGCCAACGTCCTGACTTTC. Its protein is CASSLDGRGRISGANVLTF.

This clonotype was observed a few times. Here the CDR3 reads CASSLSKTMNTEAFF. The CDR3 DNA reads TGTGCCAGCAGTTTGTCCAAAACCATGAACACTGAAGCTTTCTTT. The J gene is TRBJ1-1, the V gene TRBV28; D not certain. The V end lost 3 bases, the J end lost 0 bases, and 11 bases lay between the germline ends. Germline CDR1 and CDR2: MDHEN and SYDVKM. This CDR3 region has 15 residues.

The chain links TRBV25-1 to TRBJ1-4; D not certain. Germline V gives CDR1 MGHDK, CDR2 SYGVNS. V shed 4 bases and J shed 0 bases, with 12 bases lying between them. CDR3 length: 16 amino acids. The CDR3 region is CASSGGNPATNEKLFF. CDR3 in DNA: TGTGCCAGCAGTGGAGGGAACCCCGCAACTAATGAAAAACTGTTTTTT.

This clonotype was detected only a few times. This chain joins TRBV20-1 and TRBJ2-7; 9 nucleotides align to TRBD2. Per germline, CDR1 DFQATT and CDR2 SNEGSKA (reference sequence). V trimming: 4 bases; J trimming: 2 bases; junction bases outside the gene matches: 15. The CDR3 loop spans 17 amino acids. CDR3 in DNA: TGCAGTGCTACGAGACCAGCTAGCGGGATATCCCCCTACGAGCAGTACTTC. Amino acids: CSATRPASGISPYEQYF.

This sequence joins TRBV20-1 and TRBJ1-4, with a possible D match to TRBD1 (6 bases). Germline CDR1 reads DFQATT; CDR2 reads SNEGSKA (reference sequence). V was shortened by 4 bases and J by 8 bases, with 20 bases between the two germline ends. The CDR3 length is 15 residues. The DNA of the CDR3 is TGCAGTGCTACCGATTACAGGGCAGGAAAAGAAAAACTGTTTTTT. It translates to CSATDYRAGKEKLFF.

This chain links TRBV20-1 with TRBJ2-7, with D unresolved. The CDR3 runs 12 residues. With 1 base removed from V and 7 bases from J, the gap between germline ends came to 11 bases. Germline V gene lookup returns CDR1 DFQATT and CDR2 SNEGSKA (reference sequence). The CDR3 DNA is TGCAGTGCTAGAGCGCCACCCAATGAGCAGTACTTC. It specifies CSARAPPNEQYF.

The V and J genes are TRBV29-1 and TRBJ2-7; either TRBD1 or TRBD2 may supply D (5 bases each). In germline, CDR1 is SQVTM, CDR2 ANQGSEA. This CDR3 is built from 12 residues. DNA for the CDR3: TGCGGGGGTCGATTCGGAAGCTACGAGCAGTACTTC. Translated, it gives CGGRFGSYEQYF.